This T cell receptor (beta chain) derives from a study of Tregs in tolerant kidney transplant recipients. Study-level points and caveats: In tolerant patients, donor-specific Tregs outgrew total Tregs, suggesting antigen-driven expansion.

Recipients received nonmyeloablative bone marrow transplants from related graft donors, with transient mixed chimerism. Generated by immunoSEQ multiplex PCR, the TCRdb table keeps only in-frame clones and is missing some. The sample includes 75,000 to 100,000 clones, roughly 93% of them seen just once. CDR3 length: 14 residues. Per the germline V gene, CDR1 is SGHRS and CDR2 is YFSETQ. Trimming at V came to 2 bases and at J to 5 bases, leaving 6 bases not matched to a gene. Notes on this clone: Its antigen is as yet unknown. Different DNA sequences within this sample yield the same CDR3.

The receptor was derived from a human patient who received a combined kidney and bone marrow transplant. The graft donor may have given rise to some T cells. V and J are TRBV5-1 and TRBJ2-5, with 7 bases identical to TRBD2. The specimen was CD4+ T cells from blood (PBMCs), collected 12 months after the transplant. CDR3 amino acids: CASSLGTTQETQYF. As DNA, the CDR3 is TGCGCCAGCAGCTTAGGGACTACCCAGGAGACCCAGTACTTC.